This T cell receptor (beta chain) originates from a study of blood T cell repertoires in COVID-19. At the level of the study: The origin of the acute and convalescent COVID-19 samples was the United States, Italy and Spain.

Sequencing used immunoSEQ multiplex PCR; TCRdb keeps in-frame clones, though not all of them. The sample has fewer than 350,000 clones, around 87% seen once; the top ten hold 2.1%. CDR1 is SGDLS and CDR2 is YYNGEE in the germline V gene. V shed 0 bases and J 6 bases; nucleotides not matched to a gene: 6. The CDR3 totals 15 residues. The receptor's source is a woman younger than 45 who had recovered from COVID-19. Input material: peripheral blood. The chain combines TRBV9 with TRBJ2-5, with TRBD1 matching 9 bases. The CDR3 region is CASSVGGTGTQTQYF. CDR3 nucleotides: TGTGCCAGCAGCGTAGGTGGGACAGGGACACAGACCCAGTACTTC.